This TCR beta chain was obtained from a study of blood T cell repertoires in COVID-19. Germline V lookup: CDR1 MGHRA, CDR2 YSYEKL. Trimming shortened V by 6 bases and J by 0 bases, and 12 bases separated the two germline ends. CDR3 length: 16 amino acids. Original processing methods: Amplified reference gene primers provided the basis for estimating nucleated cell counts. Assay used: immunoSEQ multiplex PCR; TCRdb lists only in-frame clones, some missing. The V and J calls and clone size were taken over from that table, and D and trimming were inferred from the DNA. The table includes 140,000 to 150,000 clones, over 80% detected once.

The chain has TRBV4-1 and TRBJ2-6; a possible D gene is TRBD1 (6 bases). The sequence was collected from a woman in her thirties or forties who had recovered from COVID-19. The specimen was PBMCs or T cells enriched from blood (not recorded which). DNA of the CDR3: TGCGCCAGCAGGGAAGGCAGGGGCTCTGGGGCCAACGTCCTGACTTTC. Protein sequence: CASREGRGSGANVLTF.